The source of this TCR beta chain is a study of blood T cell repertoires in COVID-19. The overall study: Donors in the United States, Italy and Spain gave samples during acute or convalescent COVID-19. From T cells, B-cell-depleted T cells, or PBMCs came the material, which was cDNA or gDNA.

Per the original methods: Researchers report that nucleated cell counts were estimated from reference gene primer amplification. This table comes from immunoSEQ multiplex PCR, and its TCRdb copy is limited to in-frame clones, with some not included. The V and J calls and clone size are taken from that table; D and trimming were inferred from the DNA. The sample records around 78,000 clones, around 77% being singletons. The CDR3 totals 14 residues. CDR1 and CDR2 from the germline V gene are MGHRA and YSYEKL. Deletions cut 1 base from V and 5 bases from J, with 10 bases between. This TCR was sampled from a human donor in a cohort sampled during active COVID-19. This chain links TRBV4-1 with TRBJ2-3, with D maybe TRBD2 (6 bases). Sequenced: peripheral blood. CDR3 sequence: CASSQVTSRDTQYF. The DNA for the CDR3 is TGCGCCAGCAGCCAAGTCACTAGCCGAGATACGCAGTATTTT.